This T cell receptor (beta chain) was obtained from a study of blood T cell repertoires in COVID-19 (dated by TCRdb to the early 2020s). Regarding the study in general: Collaborator samples came from the United States, Italy and Spain and covered acute and convalescent phases of COVID-19. The prospective study material was composed of cDNA or gDNA derived from T cells, B-cell-depleted T cells, or PBMCs. Deeply sampled blood TCRbeta repertoires from subjects exposed to, actively infected with, or recovered from COVID-19 were included in the dataset. The repertoires were released in a freely available public database meant as a resource for research on the immune response to SARS-CoV-2. The samples were drawn from the first 160 participants of the ongoing ImmuneRACE study and from 950 to 1,500 subjects provided by 6 global collaborators. The sample metadata nearly always contained a de-identified subject ID, COVID-19 status, age in years and sex. Where available, HLA class I and class II types were obtained from metadata supplied by the sample provider rather than from assay-based typing. Overall study outcomes, separate from this receptor: The amount of clinical and demographic metadata varied by source and participant and was provided uncurated.

Whole blood was collected in K2EDTA tubes by collaborating institutions according to the institutions' own protocols. For TCRbeta analysis, collaborator samples were shipped as frozen whole blood, as isolated PBMCs, or as DNA extracted from either sample type. TCRbeta CDR3 regions were amplified from genomic DNA using the immunoSEQ Assay, a bias-controlled multiplex PCR. The paper's processing steps were these. The number of nucleated cells in each sample was estimated from the amplification of reference gene primers within the assay. Sequence reads were collapsed and filtered to measure the absolute abundance of every unique TCRbeta CDR3 rearrangement. For each sample, productive Simpson clonality was calculated as the square root of Simpson's diversity index across productive rearrangements. Entries here come from immuneACCESS through TCRdb and include only in-frame sequences with V and J called. Some clones fail to appear in such tables; in the studies checked, an unresolved V gene covers under half of the shortfall, and the cause of the remainder is unknown. V, J and clone size are those of that table, while D and trimming were read from the DNA. This sample holds about 180,000 clones; about nine tenths were observed only once. The top ten constitute more than 20% of the sample.

As for this clone: Which antigen it targets is not known. No base quality information exists; no much larger clone differs at one position.

V loses 6 bases of germline sequence and J loses 0 bases, and the interval between the two ends is 9 bases. From the cysteine through the phenylalanine, the CDR3 covers 14 amino acids. This entry keeps only the CDR3 DNA: 42 bases, framed from base 1. CDR1 and CDR2 are read off the germline V gene (reference sequence) as MNHEY and SMNVEV. The receptor chain draws on TRBV27 and TRBJ1-3, with the D gene uncertain. This receptor was obtained from a man in his sixties or seventies with active or convalescent COVID-19. The specimen sequenced was peripheral blood. The CDR3 amino acid sequence is: CASSPDISGNTIYF. The DNA sequence is TGTGCCAGCAGCCCCGACATCTCTGGAAACACCATATATTTT.